This section outlines one T cell receptor beta chain sequence together with its context. TCRdb used MiXCR to reprocess the RACE reads, holding one entry per CDR3 protein. This table has some 400,000 distinct CDR3 sequences, more than 4.5% appearing once. The data were obtained in a study of human T cells and chemical hapten exposure. Study background: Upper-back patch tests with 0.01% DPC were read at 6 days.

Stated time point: patch test 1, 2 weeks after DPC sensitization. Specified treatment: therapeutic diphenylcyclopropenone sensitization with weekly scalp DPC. The CDR3 runs to 15 residues. From germline, CDR1 is MNHEY and CDR2 SVGEGT. V was clipped by 2 bases and J by 5 bases; unmatched bases: 6. The sequencing used whole blood, collected in connection with sensitization to the hapten diphenylcyclopropenone (DPC). The receptor was isolated from a woman between 50 and 59 years old with alopecia areata. Some clones in this sample may be carry-over from other donors' samples. The chain joins TRBV6-2 or TRBV6-3 to TRBJ2-1, with 7 bases fitting TRBD2. The CDR3 region has the DNA TGTGCCAGCAGTTACGGGCGGGAGTTGAACAATGAGCAGTTCTTC. Protein sequence: CASSYGRELNNEQFF.